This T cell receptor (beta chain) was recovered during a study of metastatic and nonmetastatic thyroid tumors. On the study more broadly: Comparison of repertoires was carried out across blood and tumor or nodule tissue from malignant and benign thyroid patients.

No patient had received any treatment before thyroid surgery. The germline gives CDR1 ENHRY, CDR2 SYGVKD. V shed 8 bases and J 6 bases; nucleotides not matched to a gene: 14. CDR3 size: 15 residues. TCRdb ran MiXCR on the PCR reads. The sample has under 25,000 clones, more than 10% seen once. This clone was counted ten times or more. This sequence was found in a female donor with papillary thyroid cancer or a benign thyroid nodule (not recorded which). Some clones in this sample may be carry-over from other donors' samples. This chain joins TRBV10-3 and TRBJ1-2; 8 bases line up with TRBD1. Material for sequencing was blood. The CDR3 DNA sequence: TGTGCCATCTCGACGCAGGGGGCAACGGCGGATGGCTACACCTTC. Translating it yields CAISTQGATADGYTF.